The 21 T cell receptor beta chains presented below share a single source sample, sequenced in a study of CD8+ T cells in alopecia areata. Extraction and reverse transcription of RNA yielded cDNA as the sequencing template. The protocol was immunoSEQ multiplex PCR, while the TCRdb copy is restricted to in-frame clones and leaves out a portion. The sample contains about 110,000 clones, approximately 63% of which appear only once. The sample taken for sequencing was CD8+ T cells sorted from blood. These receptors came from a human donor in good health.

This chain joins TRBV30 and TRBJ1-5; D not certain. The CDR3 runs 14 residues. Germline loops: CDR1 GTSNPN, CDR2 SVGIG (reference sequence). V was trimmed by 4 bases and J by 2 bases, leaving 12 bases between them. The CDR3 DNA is TGTGCCTGGACCCCCGGACCGGGCAATCAGCCCCAGCATTTT. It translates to CAWTPGPGNQPQHF.

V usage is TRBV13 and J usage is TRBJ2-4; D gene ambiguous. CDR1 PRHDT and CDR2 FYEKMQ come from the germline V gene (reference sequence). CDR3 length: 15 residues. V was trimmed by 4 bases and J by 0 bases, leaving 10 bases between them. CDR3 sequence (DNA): TGTGCCAGCAGCTCGCAGAGCCTAGCCAAAAACATTCAGTACTTC. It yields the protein CASSSQSLAKNIQYF.

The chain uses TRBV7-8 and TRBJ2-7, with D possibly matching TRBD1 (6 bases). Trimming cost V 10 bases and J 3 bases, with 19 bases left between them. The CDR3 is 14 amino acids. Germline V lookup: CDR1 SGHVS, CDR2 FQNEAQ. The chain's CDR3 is CATHQGLLGYEQYF. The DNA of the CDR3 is TGTGCCACACACCAGGGGCTTTTGGGCTACGAGCAGTACTTC.

This CDR3 is CSFLKTGEYEQYF. The DNA of the CDR3 is TGCAGCTTTTTGAAGACAGGGGAGTACGAGCAGTACTTC. The chain has TRBV29-1 and TRBJ2-7, with TRBD1 matching over 8 bases. V lost 8 bases to trimming and J lost 4 bases; unmatched junction nucleotides: 10. The CDR3 has 13 amino acids. Germline V gene sequence: CDR1 SQVTM, CDR2 ANQGSEA.

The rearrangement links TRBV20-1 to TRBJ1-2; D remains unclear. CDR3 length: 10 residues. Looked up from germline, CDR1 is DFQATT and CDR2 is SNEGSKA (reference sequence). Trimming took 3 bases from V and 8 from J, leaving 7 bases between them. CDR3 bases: TGCAGTGCTAGTGGGCGGGGCTACACCTTC. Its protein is CSASGRGYTF.

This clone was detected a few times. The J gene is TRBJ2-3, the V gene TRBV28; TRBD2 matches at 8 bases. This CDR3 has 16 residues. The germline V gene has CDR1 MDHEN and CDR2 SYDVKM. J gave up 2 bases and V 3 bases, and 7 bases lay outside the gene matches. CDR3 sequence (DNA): TGTGCCAGCAGTTTGCGGGGGGCTCGTAACACAGATACGCAGTATTTT. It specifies CASSLRGARNTDTQYF.

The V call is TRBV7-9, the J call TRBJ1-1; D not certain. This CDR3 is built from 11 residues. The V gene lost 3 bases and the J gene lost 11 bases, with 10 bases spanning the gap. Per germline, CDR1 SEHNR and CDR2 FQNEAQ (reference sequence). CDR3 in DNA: TGTGCCAGCAGCTTTGGAGCGGGGGCTTTCTTT. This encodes CASSFGAGAFF.

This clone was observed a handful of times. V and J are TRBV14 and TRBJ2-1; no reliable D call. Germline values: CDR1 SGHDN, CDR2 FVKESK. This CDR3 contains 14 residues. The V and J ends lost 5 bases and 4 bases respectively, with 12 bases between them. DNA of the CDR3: TGTGCCAGCAGCGTACTTGGGTTTTACAATGAGCAGTTCTTC. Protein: CASSVLGFYNEQFF.

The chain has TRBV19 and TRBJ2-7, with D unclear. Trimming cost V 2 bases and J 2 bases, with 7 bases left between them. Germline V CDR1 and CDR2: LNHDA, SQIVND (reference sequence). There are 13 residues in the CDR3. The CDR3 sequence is CASSIHGTYEQYF. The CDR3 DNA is TGTGCCAGTAGTATACACGGAACCTACGAGCAGTACTTC.

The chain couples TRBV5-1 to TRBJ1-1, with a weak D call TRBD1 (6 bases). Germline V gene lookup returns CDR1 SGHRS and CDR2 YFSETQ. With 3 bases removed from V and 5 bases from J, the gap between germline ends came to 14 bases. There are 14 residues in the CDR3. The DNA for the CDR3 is TGCGCCAGCAGCTCCCAGGGGATTGGGACTGAAGCTTTCTTT. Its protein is CASSSQGIGTEAFF.

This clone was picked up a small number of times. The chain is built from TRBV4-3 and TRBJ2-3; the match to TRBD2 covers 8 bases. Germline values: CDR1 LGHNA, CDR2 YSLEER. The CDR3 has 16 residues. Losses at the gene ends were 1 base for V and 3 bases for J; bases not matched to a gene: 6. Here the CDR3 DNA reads TGCGCCAGCAGCCAAGGGTCGGGGGGGAGGACAGATACGCAGTATTTT. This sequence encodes CASSQGSGGRTDTQYF.

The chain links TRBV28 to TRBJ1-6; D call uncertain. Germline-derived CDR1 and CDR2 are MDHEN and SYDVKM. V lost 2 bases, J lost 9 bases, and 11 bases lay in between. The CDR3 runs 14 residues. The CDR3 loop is CASSLRGGSSPLHF. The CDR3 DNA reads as TGTGCCAGCAGTTTACGGGGTGGGTCTTCACCCCTCCACTTT.

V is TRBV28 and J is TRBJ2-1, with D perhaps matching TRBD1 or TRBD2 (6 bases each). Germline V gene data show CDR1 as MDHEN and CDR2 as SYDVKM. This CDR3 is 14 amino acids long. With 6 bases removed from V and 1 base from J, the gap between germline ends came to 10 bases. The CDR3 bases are TGTGCCAGCAGCCCGGGGGCTTCCTACAATGAGCAGTTCTTC. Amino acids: CASSPGASYNEQFF.

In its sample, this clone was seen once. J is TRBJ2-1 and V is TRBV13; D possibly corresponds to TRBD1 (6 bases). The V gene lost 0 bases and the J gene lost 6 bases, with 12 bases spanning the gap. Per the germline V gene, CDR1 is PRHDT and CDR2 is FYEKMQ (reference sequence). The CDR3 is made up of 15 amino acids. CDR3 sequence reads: CASSLGLQGINEQFF. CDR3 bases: TGTGCCAGCAGCTTAGGCCTACAGGGTATCAATGAGCAGTTCTTC.

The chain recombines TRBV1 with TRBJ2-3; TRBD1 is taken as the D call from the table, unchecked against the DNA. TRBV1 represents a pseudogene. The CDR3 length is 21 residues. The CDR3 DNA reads TGCACCAGCAGCCAAGACCCCCGGGACAGGGGGCGGAGAACTAGCACAGATACGCAGTATTTT. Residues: CTSSQDPRDRGRRTSTDTQYF.

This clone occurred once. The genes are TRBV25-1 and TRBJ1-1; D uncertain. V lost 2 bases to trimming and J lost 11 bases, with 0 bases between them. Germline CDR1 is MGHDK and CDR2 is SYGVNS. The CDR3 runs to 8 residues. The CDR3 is CASSEAFF. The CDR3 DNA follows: TGTGCCAGCAGTGAAGCTTTCTTT. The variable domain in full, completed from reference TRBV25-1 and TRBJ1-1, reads EADIYQTPRYLVIGTGKKITLECSQTMGHDKMYWYQQDPGMELHLIHYSYGVNSTEKGDLSSESTVSRIRTEHFPLTLESARPSHTSQYLCASSEAFFGQGTRLTVV.

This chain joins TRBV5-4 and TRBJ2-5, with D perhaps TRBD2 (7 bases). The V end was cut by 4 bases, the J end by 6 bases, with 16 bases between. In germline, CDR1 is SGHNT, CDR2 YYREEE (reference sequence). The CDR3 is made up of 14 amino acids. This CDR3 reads CASSPPGGRQTQYF. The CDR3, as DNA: TGTGCCAGCAGCCCCCCCGGGGGGCGCCAGACCCAGTACTTC.

The CDR3 sequence is CASSLDPTDTQYF. In nucleotides, the CDR3 is TGTGCCAGCAGCTTAGACCCGACAGATACGCAGTATTTT. The chain has TRBV11-2 and TRBJ2-3, with D hard to call. This CDR3 is 13 amino acids long. The germline V gene has CDR1 SGHAT and CDR2 FQNNGV. The V gene lost 0 bases and the J gene lost 3 bases, with 4 bases spanning the gap.

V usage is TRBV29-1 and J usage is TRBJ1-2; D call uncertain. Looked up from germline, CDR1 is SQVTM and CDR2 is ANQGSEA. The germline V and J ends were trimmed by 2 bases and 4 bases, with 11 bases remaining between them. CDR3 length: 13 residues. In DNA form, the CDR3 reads TGCAGCGTTGAATCCCAGGACGCCTATGGCTACACCTTC. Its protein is CSVESQDAYGYTF.

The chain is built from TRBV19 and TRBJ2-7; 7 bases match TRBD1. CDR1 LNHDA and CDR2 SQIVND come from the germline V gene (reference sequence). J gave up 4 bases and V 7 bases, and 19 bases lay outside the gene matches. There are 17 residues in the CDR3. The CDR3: CASTQNYPGQQKYEQYF. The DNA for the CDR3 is TGTGCCAGTACCCAGAACTATCCGGGACAGCAGAAATACGAGCAGTACTTC.

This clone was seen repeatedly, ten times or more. The CDR3 is CATSRSAGGTRLAAYNEQFF. The DNA for the CDR3 is TGTGCCACCAGCAGATCTGCGGGTGGGACTAGGCTAGCGGCCTACAATGAGCAGTTCTTC. V usage is TRBV15 and J usage is TRBJ2-1, with 8 bases fitting TRBD2. Germline V lookup: CDR1 LNHNV, CDR2 YYDKDF (reference sequence). The junction had 17 bases not matched to a gene; V was cut back by 2 bases and J by 2 bases. This CDR3 is 20 amino acids long.